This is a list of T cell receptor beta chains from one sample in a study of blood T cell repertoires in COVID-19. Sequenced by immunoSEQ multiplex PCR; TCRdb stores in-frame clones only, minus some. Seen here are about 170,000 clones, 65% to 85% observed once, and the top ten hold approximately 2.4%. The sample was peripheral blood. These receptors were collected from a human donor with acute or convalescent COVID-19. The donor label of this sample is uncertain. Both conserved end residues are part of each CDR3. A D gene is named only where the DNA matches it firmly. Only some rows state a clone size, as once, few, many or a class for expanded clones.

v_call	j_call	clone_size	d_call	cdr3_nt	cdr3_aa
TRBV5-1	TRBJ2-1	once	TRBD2	TGCGCCAGCAGCTTGGACATCGGACTAGCGAGCTACAATGAGCAGTTCTTC	CASSLDIGLASYNEQFF
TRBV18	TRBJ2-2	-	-	TGTGCCAGCTCACCCGTTGGGCAGGTGAACACCGGGGAGCTGTTTTTT	CASSPVGQVNTGELFF
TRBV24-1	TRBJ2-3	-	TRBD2	TGTGCCACCAGTGAGGGAGGGAACACAGATACGCAGTATTTT	CATSEGGNTDTQYF
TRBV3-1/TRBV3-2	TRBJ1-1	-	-	TGTGCCAGCAGCCAAGTCCCGGGGGTGAACACTGAAGCTTTCTTT	CASSQVPGVNTEAFF
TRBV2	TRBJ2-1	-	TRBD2	TGTGCCAGCAGTGACGGCGGGAGGGGTTTGAGTGAGCAGTTCTTC	CASSDGGRGLSEQFF
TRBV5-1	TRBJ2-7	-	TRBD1	TGCGCCAGCAGCGTCCAGCCCGGGACAGGGGAATACGAGCAGTACTTC	CASSVQPGTGEYEQYF
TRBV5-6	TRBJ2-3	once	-	TGTGCCAGCAGCATTACGGGGTCAACAGATACGCAGTATTTT	CASSITGSTDTQYF
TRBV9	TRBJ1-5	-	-	TGTGCCAGCAGCGTAACCGGGGGCAATCAGCCCCAGCATTTT	CASSVTGGNQPQHF
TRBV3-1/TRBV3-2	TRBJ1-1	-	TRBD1	TGTGCCAGCAGCCACCGGGACAGGGGGAACACTGAAGCTTTCTTT	CASSHRDRGNTEAFF
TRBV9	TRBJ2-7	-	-	TGTGCCAGCAGCCCCGGACAGAGGTCCTACGAGCAGTACTTC	CASSPGQRSYEQYF
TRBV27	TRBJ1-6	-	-	TGTGCCAGCAGTAGGGGGTTCGGAATAGATTCACCCCTCCACTTT	CASSRGFGIDSPLHF
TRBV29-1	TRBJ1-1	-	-	TGCAGCGTCTCCAGGGAGGGACACACTGAAGCTTTCTTT	CSVSREGHTEAFF
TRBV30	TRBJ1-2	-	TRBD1	TGTGCCTGGAGCGAGGGGGCAAACTATGGCTACACCTTC	CAWSEGANYGYTF
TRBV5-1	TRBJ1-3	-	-	TGCGCCAGCAGCCAGGACTCTGGAAACACCATATATTTT	CASSQDSGNTIYF
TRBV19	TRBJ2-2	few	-	TGTGCCAGTACCCCGCGGACCGGGGAGCTGTTTTTT	CASTPRTGELFF
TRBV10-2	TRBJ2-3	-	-	TGCGCCAGCAGGGGAGCGCAATACGGGGATACGCAGTATTTT	CASRGAQYGDTQYF
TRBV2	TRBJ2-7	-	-	TGTGCCAGCAGGGTCGGGACAAACTCCTACGAGCAGTACTTC	CASRVGTNSYEQYF
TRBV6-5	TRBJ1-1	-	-	TGTGCCAGCAGTTACAATGGACAGACCCGTGCTGAAGCTTTCTTT	CASSYNGQTRAEAFF
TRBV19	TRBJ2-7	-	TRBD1	TGTGCCAGTAGTCTTGGGGCAGGGGGCACCTACGAGCAGTACTTC	CASSLGAGGTYEQYF
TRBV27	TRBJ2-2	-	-	TGTGCCAGCAGAGCCTGGAGGGGGCGCGACACCGGGGAGCTGTTTTTT	CASRAWRGRDTGELFF
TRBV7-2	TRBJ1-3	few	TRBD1	TGTGCCAGCAGCTTAGTTAGGGGGCTGGGAAACACCATATATTTT	CASSLVRGLGNTIYF
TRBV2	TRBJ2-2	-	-	TGTGCCAGCAGGGCAGTTATTAACACCGGGGAGCTGTTTTTT	CASRAVINTGELFF
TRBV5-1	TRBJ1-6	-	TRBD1	TGCGCCAGCAGCGTGGACAGGGGAAGCTCCTATAATTCACCCCTCCACTTT	CASSVDRGSSYNSPLHF
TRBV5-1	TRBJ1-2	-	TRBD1	TGCGCCAGCAGCTTGGGACAGGGGGGAGACTATGGCTACACCTTC	CASSLGQGGDYGYTF
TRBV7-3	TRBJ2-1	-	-	TGTGCCAGCAGCTTAGGAAGCGGACCCTACAATGAGCAGTTCTTC	CASSLGSGPYNEQFF
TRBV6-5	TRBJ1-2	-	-	TGTGCCAGCAGTTCCGACACCTATGGCTACACCTTC	CASSSDTYGYTF
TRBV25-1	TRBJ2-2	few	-	TGTGCCAGCAGTGGGTTGACTCAAACCGGGGAGCTGTTTTTT	CASSGLTQTGELFF
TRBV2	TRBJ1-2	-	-	TGTGCCACAACGCTTCGGGGAGACTATGGCTACACCTTC	CATTLRGDYGYTF
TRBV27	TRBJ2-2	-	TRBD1	TGTGCCAGCAGTCGAGGGGGCACGAACACCGGGGAGCTGTTTTTT	CASSRGGTNTGELFF
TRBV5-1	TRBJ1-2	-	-	TGCGCCAGCAGCCCCATACACCCGAACTATGGCTACACCTTC	CASSPIHPNYGYTF
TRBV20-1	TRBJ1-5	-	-	TGCAGTGCTAGTTCGGATCAGCCCCAGCATTTT	CSASSDQPQHF
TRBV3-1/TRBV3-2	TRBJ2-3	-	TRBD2	TGTGCCAGCAGCCGAAATAGCGGGGGCAACACAGATACGCAGTATTTT	CASSRNSGGNTDTQYF
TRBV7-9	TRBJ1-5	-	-	TGTGCCAGCAGCTTAGAAGGGGGGGGCAATCAGCCCCAGCATTTT	CASSLEGGGNQPQHF
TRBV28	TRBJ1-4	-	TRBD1	TGTGCCAGCGGACAGGGGAATGAAAAACTGTTTTTT	CASGQGNEKLFF
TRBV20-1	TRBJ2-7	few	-	TGCAGTGCTAAGCGACAGTTCGAGCAGTACTTC	CSAKRQFEQYF
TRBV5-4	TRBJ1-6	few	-	TGTGCCAGCCAGCGGGATTATGATTCACCCCTCCACTTT	CASQRDYDSPLHF
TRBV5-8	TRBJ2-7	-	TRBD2	TGTGCCAGCAGCCCTGGGGGACTAGCGTTCTCCTACGAGCAGTACTTC	CASSPGGLAFSYEQYF
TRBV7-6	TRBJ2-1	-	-	TGTGCCAGCAGCTTAGTCGGGGGGCCCTTTATCAATGAGCAGTTCTTC	CASSLVGGPFINEQFF
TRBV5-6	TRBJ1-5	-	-	TGTGCCAGCAGCTTGAGGGGCTCGGGGCCCCAGCATTTT	CASSLRGSGPQHF
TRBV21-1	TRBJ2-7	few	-	TGTGCCAGCAGCAGAGTCCAGGGGCGATGCTTC	CASSRVQGRCF
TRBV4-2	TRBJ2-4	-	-	TGTGCCAGCAGTCTTACCTTAGAGGTTGCAAACATTCAGTACTTC	CASSLTLEVANIQYF
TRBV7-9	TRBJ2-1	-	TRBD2	TGTGCCAGCAGCCGTTTAAGCGGGGGGGCTTTTAGTGAGCAGTTCTTC	CASSRLSGGAFSEQFF
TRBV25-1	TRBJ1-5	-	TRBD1	TGTGCCAGCAGTGACGGGACAGGGTTTAGCAATCAGCCCCAGCATTTT	CASSDGTGFSNQPQHF
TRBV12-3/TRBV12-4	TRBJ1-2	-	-	TGTGCCAGCACCACTGACAGGAACTATGGCTACACCTTC	CASTTDRNYGYTF